This T cell receptor (beta chain) was obtained from a study of tumor and adjacent non-tumor tissue in lung cancer. Background on the study: Histology: eleven to twelve adenocarcinoma, a couple of squamous cell carcinoma, 1 small cell lung cancer. Stage I to III disease affected 9 to 10 men and 5 women aged about 31 to 76. Study-wide results and limits: Tumor repertoires had a smaller top 100 clone share than normal lung. TCR diversity was significantly greater in tumor than normal lung tissue.

The library came from three nested PCR rounds adapted from ARM-PCR protocols. TCRdb called the multiplex PCR reads again in MiXCR, with one record for every CDR3 protein. The sample shows 35,000 to 55,000 distinct CDR3 sequences, over 55% of them seen only once. The CDR3 is 14 amino acids. V was pared by 0 bases and J by 6 bases, with 8 bases between. Looked up from germline, CDR1 is SNHLY and CDR2 is FYNNEI. This clonotype was detected many times. Its antigen is unidentified. The template was RNA from unsorted bulk tissue. More than 3 cm separated this lung sample from the edge of the tumor. The TCR originated in a man in his fifties with non-small cell lung cancer. The chain has TRBV2 and TRBJ1-4; D uncertain. The material sequenced was distant non-tumor lung tissue. Here the CDR3 reads CASSEAWQDEKLFF. CDR3 nucleotides: TGTGCCAGCAGTGAAGCTTGGCAGGATGAAAAACTGTTTTTT.